These 28 T cell receptor beta chains were sequenced from one sample in a study of Ad26.COV2.S vaccination and SARS-CoV-2 variants. Data came from immunoSEQ multiplex PCR; TCRdb stores just in-frame clones and leaves some out. The table shows hundreds of thousands of clones, with about 89% occurring only once. Treatment reported: about 20 received Ad26.COV2.S at low or high dose, single or two shots; five or six received placebo; per-sample allocation not given. All samples were drawn on day 63, counting from the first vaccine or placebo injection. This specimen was peripheral blood, taken in a trial of Ad26.COV2.S vaccine versus placebo. Every receptor here comes from a person aged 18-65 years who received the Ad26.COV2.S COVID-19 vaccine or a placebo.

The chain has TRBV7-2 and TRBJ2-6; D is ambiguous. The CDR3 covers 18 residues. The ends were cut back, 2 bases at V and 4 bases at J, with 18 bases in the middle. Per germline, CDR1 SGHTA and CDR2 FQGNSA. The CDR3 region has the DNA TGTGCCAGCAGCTTATCTCGGCAGCTAGGTATCGGGGCCAACGTCCTGACTTTC. It encodes CASSLSRQLGIGANVLTF.

The V and J genes are TRBV5-1 and TRBJ2-6; the match to TRBD2 covers 9 bases. The CDR3 is made up of 18 amino acids. Germline CDR1 reads SGHRS; CDR2 reads YFSETQ. The J segment lost 2 bases and the V segment lost 2 bases, leaving 8 bases of the junction unmatched. CDR3 DNA: TGCGCCAGCAGCTTACTAGCGGGCCAACGGCCTGGGGCCAACGTCCTGACTTTC. Its translation is CASSLLAGQRPGANVLTF.

The V and J genes are TRBV7-2 and TRBJ2-2; possible D gene TRBD1, 6 bases. The CDR3 runs 15 residues. Deletions cut 5 bases from V and 4 bases from J, with 14 bases between. Germline CDR1 and CDR2: SGHTA and FQGNSA. CDR3 region: CASSNRDTRTGELFF. As DNA, the CDR3 is TGTGCCAGCAGCAACCGGGACACCCGCACCGGGGAGCTGTTTTTT.

The chain recombines TRBV6-5 with TRBJ1-1; 8 nucleotides match TRBD1. CDR1 is MNHEY, CDR2 SVGAGI, per germline. Trimming removed 8 bases from V and 4 bases from J; junction bases left unmatched: 3. The CDR3 is 12 residues long. CDR3 sequence: CASRTGRTEAFF. CDR3 nucleotide sequence: TGTGCCAGCCGGACAGGGCGCACTGAAGCTTTCTTT.

This clone was recorded only once. The J gene is TRBJ2-1, the V gene TRBV12-5; 10 bases fit TRBD1. With V trimmed by 6 bases and J by 5 bases, 7 bases remained unmatched. The CDR3 is made up of 15 amino acids. Germline V gene sequence: CDR1 LGHNT, CDR2 FRNRAP. The CDR3 region is CASGPGQGYHNEQFF. The CDR3 nucleotides read TGTGCTAGTGGCCCGGGACAGGGGTACCACAATGAGCAGTTCTTC.

V gene TRBV5-1 combines with J gene TRBJ2-3, with a weak D call TRBD1 (5 bases). Germline loops: CDR1 SGHRS, CDR2 YFSETQ. V was shortened by 4 bases and J by 5 bases, with 14 bases between the two germline ends. This CDR3 has 14 amino acids. As DNA, the CDR3 is TGCGCCAGCAGCCAGGGTATATCACGAGATACGCAGTATTTT. Protein: CASSQGISRDTQYF.

The J gene is TRBJ2-2, the V gene TRBV15, with 8 bases aligning to TRBD1. CDR1 is LNHNV, CDR2 YYDKDF, per germline (reference sequence). After removal of 7 bases from V and 9 bases from J, the junction contained 10 bases not matched to a gene. The CDR3 is 14 residues long. This CDR3 is CATTRDRSIRELFF. Here the CDR3 DNA reads TGTGCCACCACCCGGGACAGGTCAATCCGGGAGCTGTTTTTT.

The chain employs TRBV19 and TRBJ2-1; 7 bases map to TRBD1. The trim removed 3 bases at V and 0 bases at J, leaving 8 bases unmatched. The V gene's germline CDR1 is LNHDA and CDR2 SQIVND (reference sequence). The CDR3 is 17 amino acids. The CDR3 is CASSIPGRDSSYNEQFF. The CDR3, as DNA: TGTGCCAGTAGTATCCCCGGTCGGGACAGCTCCTACAATGAGCAGTTCTTC.

The chain couples TRBV19 to TRBJ2-3; 7 bases map to TRBD2. There are 17 residues in the CDR3. Germline V gives CDR1 LNHDA, CDR2 SQIVND (reference sequence). With 7 bases clipped from V and 1 base from J, the junction kept 14 bases outside the gene matches. The CDR3: CASTHSYPSGRTDTQYF. The DNA for the CDR3 is TGTGCCAGTACTCACTCTTACCCTAGCGGACGCACAGATACGCAGTATTTT.

V gene TRBV5-1 combines with J gene TRBJ1-3; 7 bases are a match to TRBD1. The germline CDR1 and CDR2 sequences are SGHRS and YFSETQ. J lost 2 bases, V lost 2 bases, and 7 bases had no gene match. This CDR3 is 16 amino acids long. The DNA for the CDR3 is TGCGCCAGCAGCTTTGGACAGGCGAACGCTGGAAACACCATATATTTT. As protein: CASSFGQANAGNTIYF.

The chain employs TRBV11-2 and TRBJ2-1; no clear D gene. Trimming left V 5 bases short and J 0 bases short, with 8 bases between. The germline gives CDR1 SGHAT, CDR2 FQNNGV. This CDR3 comprises 14 residues. The CDR3: CASSPSGSYNEQFF. The CDR3 bases are TGTGCCAGCAGCCCGTCTGGCTCCTACAATGAGCAGTTCTTC.

The chain has TRBV15 and TRBJ2-7; TRBD1 might be the D (6 bases). This CDR3 region has 12 residues. Germline V gene data show CDR1 as LNHNV and CDR2 as YYDKDF (reference sequence). Trimming pared 10 bases from V and 2 bases from J, leaving 12 bases between. The CDR3 coding sequence is TGTGCCATCGGTAGGGGGACCTACGAGCAGTACTTC. Translating it yields CAIGRGTYEQYF.

The chain has TRBV23-1 and TRBJ2-3, with D possibly TRBD2 on 6 matching bases. TRBV23-1 is labeled an ORF, and its function is uncertain. This CDR3 is 15 amino acids long. V was pared by 2 bases and J by 0 bases, with 9 bases between. CDR3 protein: CASSQPEGSTDTQYF. In DNA, the CDR3 is TGCGCCAGCAGTCAACCGGAGGGAAGCACAGATACGCAGTATTTT.

V is TRBV19 and J is TRBJ1-5; a possible D gene is TRBD1 (6 bases). The CDR3 spans 14 residues. Per germline, CDR1 LNHDA and CDR2 SQIVND (reference sequence). V was clipped by 0 bases and J by 6 bases, with 9 bases between them. Written as DNA, the CDR3 is TGTGCCAGTAGTATAGATGGGGGCGGTCAGCCCCAGCATTTT. It codes for CASSIDGGGQPQHF.

The V call is TRBV7-3, the J call TRBJ1-1; D perhaps matches TRBD1 (5 bases). There are 14 residues in the CDR3. With 5 bases removed from V and 5 bases from J, the gap between germline ends came to 15 bases. Germline CDR1 and CDR2: SGHTA and FQGTGA. CDR3 in DNA: TGTGCCAGCAGCCTACAGGTAGCCGGGACTGAAGCTTTCTTT. The encoded protein is CASSLQVAGTEAFF.

The chain is built from TRBV27 and TRBJ1-5; 11 positions match TRBD1. Germline loops: CDR1 MNHEY, CDR2 SMNVEV (reference sequence). The V segment lost 6 bases and the J segment 5 bases; nucleotides outside the gene matches: 9. CDR3 length: 16 residues. In nucleotides, the CDR3 is TGTGCCAGCAGGCGGACAGGGGGCGCGGGATATCAGCCCCAGCATTTT. Encoded protein: CASRRTGGAGYQPQHF.

The chain couples TRBV18 to TRBJ1-1; no clear D. CDR3 length: 13 residues. V lost 9 bases and J lost 0, with 11 bases in between. From germline, CDR1 is KGHSH and CDR2 LQKENI. The CDR3 coding sequence is TGTGCCAGTTGGATGGAATTGAACACTGAAGCTTTCTTT. Protein product: CASWMELNTEAFF.

The chain has TRBV2 and TRBJ1-1; 9 nucleotides match TRBD1. The trim removed 10 bases at V and 2 bases at J, leaving 5 bases unmatched. Germline lookup yields CDR1 SNHLY and CDR2 FYNNEI. The CDR3 totals 13 residues. The DNA of the CDR3 is TGTGCCACCCGGGGACAGGGCAACACTGAAGCTTTCTTT. This encodes CATRGQGNTEAFF.

The chain uses TRBV10-3 and TRBJ1-1; D gene unclear. This CDR3 comprises 14 residues. V gave up 3 bases and J gave up 1 base, with 9 bases separating them. In germline, CDR1 is ENHRY, CDR2 SYGVKD. The CDR3: CAISEGRANTEAFF. The CDR3 nucleotides read TGTGCCATCAGTGAAGGTAGAGCGAACACTGAAGCTTTCTTT.

Points on this clone: Mismatch with germline at one junction end may stem from a read error. This sequence joins TRBV12-3 or TRBV12-4 and TRBJ1-2; D possibly corresponds to TRBD1 (6 bases). The CDR3 spans 13 residues. CDR3 nucleotides: TGTGCCAGCAGGTTAGACAGGTACTATGGCTACACCTTC. It encodes CASRLDRYYGYTF.

The rearrangement joins TRBV6-5 to TRBJ2-3, with D possibly TRBD2 on 6 matching bases. Trimming removed 2 bases at V and 2 bases at J, with 11 bases between. The CDR3 is 15 residues long. CDR1 and CDR2 from the germline V gene are MNHEY and SVGAGI. CDR3 in amino acids: CASSYMRGLTDTQYF. The CDR3 DNA reads TGTGCCAGCAGTTACATGCGGGGACTCACAGATACGCAGTATTTT.

This sequence joins TRBV5-1 and TRBJ2-3, with 9 bases identical to TRBD1. CDR1 SGHRS and CDR2 YFSETQ come from the germline V gene. The junction had 1 base not matched to a gene; V was cut back by 0 bases and J by 2 bases. The CDR3 is made up of 15 amino acids. CDR3 sequence (DNA): TGCGCCAGCAGCTTGGGGGACAGGGTCACAGATACGCAGTATTTT. As protein: CASSLGDRVTDTQYF.

The chain links TRBV7-3 to TRBJ1-2; 8 positions agree with TRBD1. Germline CDR1 SGHTA, CDR2 FQGTGA. Germline trimming cut 5 bases from V and 4 bases from J; bases unmatched to any gene: 6. The CDR3 is 14 amino acids. The CDR3 DNA sequence: TGTGCCAGCAGCCCCGGACAGGGACCCTATGGCTACACCTTC. Its translation: CASSPGQGPYGYTF.

The gene calls are TRBV6-5 and TRBJ2-1; weak D call: TRBD2 (6 bases). The ends were cut back, 7 bases at V and 5 bases at J, with 15 bases in the middle. The CDR3 consists of 14 residues. The germline CDR1 and CDR2 sequences are MNHEY and SVGAGI. The CDR3 spells CASTKGGSHNEQFF. CDR3 coding DNA: TGTGCCAGCACCAAGGGAGGTTCCCACAATGAGCAGTTCTTC.

The chain combines TRBV6-5 with TRBJ1-3, with a tentative D call TRBD1 (6 bases). This CDR3 is 14 amino acids long. Germline V gives CDR1 MNHEY, CDR2 SVGAGI. The V end lost 5 bases, the J end lost 1 base, and 9 bases lay between the germline ends. This CDR3 is CASSRRGSGNTIYF. The CDR3 DNA reads as TGTGCCAGCAGTCGCAGGGGTTCTGGAAACACCATATATTTT.

This clone showed up just once. The CDR3 loop is CASSLAGSYGYTF. The CDR3 nucleotides are TGTGCCAGCAGCTTAGCAGGGAGTTATGGCTACACCTTC. The chain has TRBV11-1 and TRBJ1-2; D is unresolved. Trimming pared 0 bases from V and 5 bases from J, leaving 7 bases between. CDR1 and CDR2 from the germline V gene are SGHAT and FQDESV (reference sequence). This CDR3 region has 13 residues.

CDR3: CTSSPPAGGSYEQYF. CDR3 coding DNA: TGCACCAGCAGCCCGCCAGCGGGAGGGTCCTACGAGCAGTACTTC. This sequence joins TRBV1 and TRBJ2-7; TRBD2, the table's D call, lacks a check against the DNA. TRBV1 is an annotated pseudogene. The CDR3 contains 15 residues.

This clone has a single count. This chain links TRBV6-1 with TRBJ1-5; D might be TRBD1 (6 bases). This CDR3 has 13 amino acids. V lost 5 bases to trimming and J lost 4 bases, with 9 bases between them. The V gene's germline CDR1 is MNHNS and CDR2 SASEGT. The CDR3 region has the DNA TGTGCCAGCAGTTCTCAGGGGAATCAGCCCCAGCATTTT. Amino acid sequence: CASSSQGNQPQHF.